This record covers a single T cell receptor (beta chain). This sample stems from a study of graft-versus-host responses after intestinal transplantation. Study overall: For approximately 3 years after anti-thymocyte globulin induction, all recipients took tacrolimus and steroids.

Investigators treated the graft tissue so that it released intraepithelial and lamina propria lymphocytes. Here immunoSEQ multiplex PCR was the method, and the copy in TCRdb shows in-frame clones only, minus some. Found here are some 40,000 clones, approximately 90% of them singletons; the top ten hold under 20%. The CDR3 covers 14 residues. Germline lookup yields CDR1 LNHNV and CDR2 YYDKDF (reference sequence). V lost 3 bases and J 4 bases, leaving 10 bases between the germline ends. Sample: ileum tissue, taken around 190 days after intestinal transplant. The chain employs TRBV15 and TRBJ1-3; tentatively, D is TRBD1 (5 bases). This receptor was identified in a human patient who received an intestinal transplant, so some T cells may come from the graft donor. The DNA of the CDR3 is TGTGCCACCAGCAGCGAGGGGTACGGAAACACCATATATTTT. It encodes CATSSEGYGNTIYF.